This TCR beta chain was obtained from a study of T-cell memory formation after mild COVID-19. Study outcomes and limitations: Nothing showed for sure that second-wave clones peaking on day 37 were SARS-CoV-2 specific. The pre-infection memory compartment contained some responding clones, suggesting cross-reactive memory joined.

TCRdb re-called the 5' RACE reads with MiXCR, one entry per CDR3 protein. The sample lists over 45,000 distinct CDR3 sequences, over 8.5% occurring once. This clonotype was found a few times. Its antigen is still unknown. The length of the CDR3 is 12 residues. Material for sequencing was PBMCs or a T cell subset sorted from them (not recorded which). The chain couples TRBV21-1 to TRBJ1-2. TRBV21-1 is assigned pseudogene status. The TCR originated in an adult woman who had mild COVID-19 (a few samples of this study predate the infection). Cell type and time point are not known. The CDR3 here is CASSKEVGGYTF. The CDR3, as DNA: TGTGCCAGCAGCAAAGAGGTCGGGGGCTACACCTTC.